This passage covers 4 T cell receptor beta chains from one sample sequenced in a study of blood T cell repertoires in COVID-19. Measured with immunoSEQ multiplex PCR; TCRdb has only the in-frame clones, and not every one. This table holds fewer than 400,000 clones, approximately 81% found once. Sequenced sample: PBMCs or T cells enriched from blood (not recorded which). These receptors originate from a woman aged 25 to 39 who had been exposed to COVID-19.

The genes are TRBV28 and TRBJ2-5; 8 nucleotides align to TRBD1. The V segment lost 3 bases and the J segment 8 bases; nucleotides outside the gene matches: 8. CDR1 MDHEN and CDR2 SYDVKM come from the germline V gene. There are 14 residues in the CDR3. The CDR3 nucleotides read TGTGCCAGCAGTTTCCTACCAGGGGGCGCAACCCAGTACTTC. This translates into CASSFLPGGATQYF.

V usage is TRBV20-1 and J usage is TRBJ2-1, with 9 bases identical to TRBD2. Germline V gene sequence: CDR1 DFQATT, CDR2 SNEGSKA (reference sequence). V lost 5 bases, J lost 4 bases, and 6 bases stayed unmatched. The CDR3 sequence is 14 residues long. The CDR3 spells CSACVAGDYNEQFF. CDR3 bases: TGCAGTGCTTGTGTAGCGGGAGATTACAATGAGCAGTTCTTC.

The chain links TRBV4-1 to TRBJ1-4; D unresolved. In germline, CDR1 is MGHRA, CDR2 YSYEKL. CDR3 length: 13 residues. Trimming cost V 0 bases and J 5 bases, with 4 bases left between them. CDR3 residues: CASSQELNEKLFF. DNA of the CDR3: TGCGCCAGCAGCCAAGAACTAAATGAAAAACTGTTTTTT.

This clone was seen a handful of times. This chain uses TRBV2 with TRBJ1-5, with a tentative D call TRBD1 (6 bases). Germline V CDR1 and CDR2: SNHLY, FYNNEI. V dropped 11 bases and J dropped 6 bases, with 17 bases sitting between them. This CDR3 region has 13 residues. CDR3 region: CAGTTGSGQPQHF. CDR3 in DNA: TGTGCCGGAACCACAGGGAGTGGTCAGCCCCAGCATTTT.